This T cell receptor beta chain was sequenced for a study of cytomegalovirus exposure and HLA in healthy donors. General study findings and limits: Rare TCR sequences dominated, though some public TCRs recurred in many donors.

With regard to this clone: The antigen is unknown.

Participants comprised healthy donors of bone marrow. 60 Vbeta and 13 Jbeta primers were used in PCR. The repertoire was sequenced with immunoSEQ multiplex PCR; TCRdb's copy has only in-frame clones and lacks some. Here the sample spans about 180,000 clones, roughly 75% being singletons. This TCR came from a woman in her forties or fifties in good health and CMV-seropositive. The sample taken for sequencing was PBMCs.

In nucleotides, the CDR3 is TGTGCCAGCAGCCCCACTAGCGGGAGTTCGTACGAGCAGTACTTC. Translated: CASSPTSGSSYEQYF. The chain employs TRBV7-6 and TRBJ2-7; TRBD2 matches 11 bases. Germline values: CDR1 SGHVS, CDR2 FNYEAQ. The length of the CDR3 is 15 residues. The V segment lost 5 bases and the J segment 4 bases; nucleotides outside the gene matches: 7.